This TCR beta chain was captured in a study of T cells after posttransplantation cyclophosphamide. Findings and limits, study-wide: Later blood repertoires were often dominated by clones from the donor CD8+ memory compartment. TRB overlap between skin or GI tissue T cells and blood was limited.

As concerns this clone: No antigen is known for it.

Control samples came 1 year after myeloablative marrow transplants with methotrexate plus calcineurin inhibitor. The assay was immunoSEQ multiplex PCR, and TCRdb's table has in-frame clones only and misses some. Among 21,000 or so clones, around 86% were seen once, and the ten largest hold more than 2%. V shed 6 bases, J shed 8 bases, and the junction held 12 bases outside the gene matches. The CDR3 is 14 amino acids. The germline V gene has CDR1 MNHEY and CDR2 SVGAGI. The sequences come from PBMCs, collected 350 to 400 days after allogeneic stem cell transplant with calcineurin inhibitor and methotrexate. The chain is built from TRBV6-5 and TRBJ1-2; 7 nucleotides line up with TRBD1. The clonotype comes from a female patient under 45 who received an allogeneic stem cell transplant from an unrelated donor, was CMV-positive, and had acute and chronic GVHD. Some T cells may have come from the graft donor. CDR3 coding DNA: TGTGCCAGCAGATCCCCGACAGGGTTGGAGGGCTACACCTTC. Translated: CASRSPTGLEGYTF.